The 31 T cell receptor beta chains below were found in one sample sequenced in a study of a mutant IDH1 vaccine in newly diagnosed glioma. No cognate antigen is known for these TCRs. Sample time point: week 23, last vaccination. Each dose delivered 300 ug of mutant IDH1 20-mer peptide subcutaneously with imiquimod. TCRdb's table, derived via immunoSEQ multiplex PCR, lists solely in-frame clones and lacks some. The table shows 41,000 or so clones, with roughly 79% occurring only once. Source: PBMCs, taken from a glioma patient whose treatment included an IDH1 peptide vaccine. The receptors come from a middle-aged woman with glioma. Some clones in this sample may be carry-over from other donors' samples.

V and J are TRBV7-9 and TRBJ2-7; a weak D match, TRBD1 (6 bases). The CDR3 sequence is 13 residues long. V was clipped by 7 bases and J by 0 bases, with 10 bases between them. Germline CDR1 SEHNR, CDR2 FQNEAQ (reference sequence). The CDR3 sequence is CASTRDNSYEQYF. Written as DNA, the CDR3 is TGTGCCAGCACCCGGGACAACTCCTACGAGCAGTACTTC.

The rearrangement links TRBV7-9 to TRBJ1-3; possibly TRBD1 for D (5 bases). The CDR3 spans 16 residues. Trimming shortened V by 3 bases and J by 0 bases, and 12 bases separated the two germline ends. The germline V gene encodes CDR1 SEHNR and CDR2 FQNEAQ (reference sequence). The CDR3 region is CASSFPGPSSGNTIYF. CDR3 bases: TGTGCCAGCAGCTTTCCAGGGCCAAGCTCTGGAAACACCATATATTTT.

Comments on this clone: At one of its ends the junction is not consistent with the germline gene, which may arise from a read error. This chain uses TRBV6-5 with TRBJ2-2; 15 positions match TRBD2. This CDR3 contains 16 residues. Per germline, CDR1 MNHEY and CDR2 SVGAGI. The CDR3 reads CASSYGTSGGHRGAVF. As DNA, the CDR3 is TGTGCCAGCAGTTACGGGACTAGCGGGGGGCACCGGGGAGCTGTTTTT.

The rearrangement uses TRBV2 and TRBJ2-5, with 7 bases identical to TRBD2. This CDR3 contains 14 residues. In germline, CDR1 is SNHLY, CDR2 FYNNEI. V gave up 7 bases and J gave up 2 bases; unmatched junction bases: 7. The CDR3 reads CASKVSSGQETQYF. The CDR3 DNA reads TGTGCCAGCAAGGTATCTAGCGGACAAGAGACCCAGTACTTC.

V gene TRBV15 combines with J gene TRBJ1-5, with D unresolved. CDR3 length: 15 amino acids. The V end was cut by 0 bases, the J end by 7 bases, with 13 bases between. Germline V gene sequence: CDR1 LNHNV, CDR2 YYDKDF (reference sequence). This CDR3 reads CATSREVRVLQPQHF. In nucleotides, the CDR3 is TGTGCCACCAGCAGAGAGGTACGGGTTTTACAGCCCCAGCATTTT. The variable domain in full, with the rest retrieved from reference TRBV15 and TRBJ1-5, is DAMVIQNPRYQVTQFGKPVTLSCSQTLNHNVMYWYQQKSSQAPKLLFHYYDKDFNNEADTPDNFQSRRPNTSFCFLDIRSPGLGDTAMYLCATSREVRVLQPQHFGDGTRLSIL.

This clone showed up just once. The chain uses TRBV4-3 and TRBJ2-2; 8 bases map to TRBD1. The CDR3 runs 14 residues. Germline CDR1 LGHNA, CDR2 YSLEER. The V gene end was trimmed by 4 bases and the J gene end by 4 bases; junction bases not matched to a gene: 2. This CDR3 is CASSPGGGTGELFF. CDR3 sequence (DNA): TGCGCCAGCAGCCCAGGGGGCGGCACCGGGGAGCTGTTTTTT.

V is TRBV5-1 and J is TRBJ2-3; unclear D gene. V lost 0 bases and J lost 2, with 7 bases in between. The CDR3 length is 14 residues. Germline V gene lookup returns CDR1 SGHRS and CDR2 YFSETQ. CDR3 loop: CASSLEPTTDTQYF. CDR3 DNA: TGCGCCAGCAGCTTGGAACCAACCACAGATACGCAGTATTTT. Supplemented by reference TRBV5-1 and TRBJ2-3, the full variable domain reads KAGVTQTPRYLIKTRGQQVTLSCSPISGHRSVSWYQQTPGQGLQFLFEYFSETQRNKGNFPGRFSGRQFSNSRSEMNVSTLELGDSALYLCASSLEPTTDTQYFGPGTRLTVL.

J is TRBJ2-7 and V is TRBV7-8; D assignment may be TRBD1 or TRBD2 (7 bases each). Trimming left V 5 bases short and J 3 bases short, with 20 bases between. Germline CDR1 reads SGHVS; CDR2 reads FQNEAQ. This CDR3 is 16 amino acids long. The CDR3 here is CASSPRGGGGYYEQYF. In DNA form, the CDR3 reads TGTGCCAGCAGCCCCAGGGGAGGGGGCGGATACTACGAGCAGTACTTC.

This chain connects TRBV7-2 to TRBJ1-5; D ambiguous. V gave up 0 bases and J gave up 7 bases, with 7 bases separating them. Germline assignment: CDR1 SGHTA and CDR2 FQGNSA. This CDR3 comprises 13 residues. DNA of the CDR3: TGTGCCAGCAGCTTAGCGCGGCTCCAGCCCCAGCATTTT. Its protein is CASSLARLQPQHF.

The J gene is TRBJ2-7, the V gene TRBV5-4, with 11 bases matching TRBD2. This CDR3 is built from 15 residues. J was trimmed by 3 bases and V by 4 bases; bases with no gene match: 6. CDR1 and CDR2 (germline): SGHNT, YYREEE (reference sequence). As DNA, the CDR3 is TGTGCCAGCAGCAATAGCGGGAGGGCCCACTACGAGCAGTACTTC. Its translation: CASSNSGRAHYEQYF.

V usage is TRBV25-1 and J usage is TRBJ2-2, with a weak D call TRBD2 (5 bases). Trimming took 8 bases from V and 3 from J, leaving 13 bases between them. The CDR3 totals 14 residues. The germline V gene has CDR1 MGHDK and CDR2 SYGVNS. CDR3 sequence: CASSRAGDTGELFF. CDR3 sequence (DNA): TGTGCCAGCTCCCGGGCCGGGGACACCGGGGAGCTGTTTTTT.

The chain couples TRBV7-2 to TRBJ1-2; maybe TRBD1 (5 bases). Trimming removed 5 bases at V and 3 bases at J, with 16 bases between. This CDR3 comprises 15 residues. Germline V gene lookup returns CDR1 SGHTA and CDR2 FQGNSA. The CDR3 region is CASSPNRNRYYGYTF. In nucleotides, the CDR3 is TGTGCCAGCAGCCCTAACAGGAATCGGTACTATGGCTACACCTTC.

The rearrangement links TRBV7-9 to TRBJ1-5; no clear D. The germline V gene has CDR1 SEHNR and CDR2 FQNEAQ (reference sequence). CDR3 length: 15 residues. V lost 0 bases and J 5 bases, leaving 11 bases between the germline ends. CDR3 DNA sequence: TGTGCCAGCAGCTTAGCGGAGCCAGGCGATCAGCCCCAGCATTTT. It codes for CASSLAEPGDQPQHF.

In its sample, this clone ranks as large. In DNA form, the CDR3 reads TGTGCCAGCAGAATCGGACAGGGAGCGCCCCAGCATTTT. Encoded protein: CASRIGQGAPQHF. The gene calls are TRBV5-5 and TRBJ1-5; TRBD1 aligns across 8 bases. In germline, CDR1 is SGHKS, CDR2 YYEKEE (reference sequence). The length of the CDR3 is 13 residues. J was trimmed by 9 bases and V by 5 bases; bases with no gene match: 7.

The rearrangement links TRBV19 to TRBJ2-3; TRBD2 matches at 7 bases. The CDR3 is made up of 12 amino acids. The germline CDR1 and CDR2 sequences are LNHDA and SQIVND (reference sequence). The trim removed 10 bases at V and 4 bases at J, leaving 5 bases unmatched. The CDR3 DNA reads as TGTGCCACCGCGGGAGAAGCAGATACGCAGTATTTT. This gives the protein CATAGEADTQYF.

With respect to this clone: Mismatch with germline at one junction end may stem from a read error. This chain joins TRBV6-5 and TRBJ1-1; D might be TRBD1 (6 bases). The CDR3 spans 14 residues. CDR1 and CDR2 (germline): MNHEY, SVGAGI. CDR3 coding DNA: TGTGCCAGCAGTTATGGGGGGGCCAACACTGAAGCTCTCTTT. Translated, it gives CASSYGGANTEALF.

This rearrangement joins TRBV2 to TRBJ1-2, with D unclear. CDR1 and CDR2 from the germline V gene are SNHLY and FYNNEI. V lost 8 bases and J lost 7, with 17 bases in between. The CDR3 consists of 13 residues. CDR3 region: CASGIEAVTGYTF. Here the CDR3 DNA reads TGTGCCAGCGGGATTGAGGCGGTCACTGGCTACACCTTC.

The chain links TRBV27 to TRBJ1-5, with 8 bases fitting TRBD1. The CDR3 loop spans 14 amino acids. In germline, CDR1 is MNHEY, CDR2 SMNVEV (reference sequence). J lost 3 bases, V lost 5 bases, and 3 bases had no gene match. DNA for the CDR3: TGTGCCAGCAGTCAGGACAGGGCCAATCAGCCCCAGCATTTT. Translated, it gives CASSQDRANQPQHF.

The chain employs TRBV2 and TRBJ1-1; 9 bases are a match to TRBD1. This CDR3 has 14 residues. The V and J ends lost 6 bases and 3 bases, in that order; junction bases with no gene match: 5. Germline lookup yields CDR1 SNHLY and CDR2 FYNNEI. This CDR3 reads CASRGQGRDTEAFF. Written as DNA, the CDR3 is TGTGCCAGCAGAGGACAGGGGAGGGACACTGAAGCTTTCTTT.

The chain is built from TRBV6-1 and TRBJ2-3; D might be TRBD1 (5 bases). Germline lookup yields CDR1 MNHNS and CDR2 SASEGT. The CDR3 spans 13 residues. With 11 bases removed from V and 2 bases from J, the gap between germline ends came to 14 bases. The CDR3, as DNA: TGTGCCTCCAAGGGGCCCCTCACAGATACGCAGTATTTT. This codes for CASKGPLTDTQYF.

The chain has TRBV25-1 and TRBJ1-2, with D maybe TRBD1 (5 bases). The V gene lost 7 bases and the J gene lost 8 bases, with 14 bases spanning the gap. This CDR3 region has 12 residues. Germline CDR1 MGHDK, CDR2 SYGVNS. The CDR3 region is CASKGGVDGYTF. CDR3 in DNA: TGTGCCAGCAAAGGAGGGGTAGACGGCTACACCTTC.

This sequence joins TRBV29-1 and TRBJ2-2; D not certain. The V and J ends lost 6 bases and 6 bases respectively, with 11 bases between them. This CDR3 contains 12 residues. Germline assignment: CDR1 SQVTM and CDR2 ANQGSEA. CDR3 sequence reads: CSVDDPSGELFF. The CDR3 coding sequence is TGCAGCGTAGATGACCCCTCCGGGGAGCTGTTTTTT.

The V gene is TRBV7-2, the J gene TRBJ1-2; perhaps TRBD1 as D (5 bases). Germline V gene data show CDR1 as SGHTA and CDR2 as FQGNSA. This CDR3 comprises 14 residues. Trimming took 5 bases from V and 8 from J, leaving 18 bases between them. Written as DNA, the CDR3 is TGTGCCAGCAGCCGAGATCCGGGGGTTAGGGGCTACACCTTC. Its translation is CASSRDPGVRGYTF.

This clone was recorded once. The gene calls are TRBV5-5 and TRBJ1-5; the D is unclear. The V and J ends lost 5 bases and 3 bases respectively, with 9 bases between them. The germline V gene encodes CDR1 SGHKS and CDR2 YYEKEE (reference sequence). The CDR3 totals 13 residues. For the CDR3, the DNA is TGTGCCAGCAGGTCCCGGGACAATCAGCCCCAGCATTTT. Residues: CASRSRDNQPQHF.

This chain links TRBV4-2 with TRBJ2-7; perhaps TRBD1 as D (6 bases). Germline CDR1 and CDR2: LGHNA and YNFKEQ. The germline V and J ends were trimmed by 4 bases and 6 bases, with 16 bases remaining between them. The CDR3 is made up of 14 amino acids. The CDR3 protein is CASSRQVALSEQYF. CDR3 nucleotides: TGTGCCAGCAGCCGACAGGTTGCTCTCTCCGAGCAGTACTTC.

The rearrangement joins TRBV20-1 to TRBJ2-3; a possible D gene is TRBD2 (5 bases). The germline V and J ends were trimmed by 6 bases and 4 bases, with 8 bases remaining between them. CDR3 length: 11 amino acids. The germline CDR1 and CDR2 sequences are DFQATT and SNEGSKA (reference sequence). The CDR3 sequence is CSARAADTQYF. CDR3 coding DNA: TGCAGTGCGCGGGCAGCAGATACGCAGTATTTT.

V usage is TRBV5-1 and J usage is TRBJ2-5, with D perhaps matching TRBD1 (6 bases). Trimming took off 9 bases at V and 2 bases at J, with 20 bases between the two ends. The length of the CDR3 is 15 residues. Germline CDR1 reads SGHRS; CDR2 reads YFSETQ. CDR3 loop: CATQRQGTTQETQYF. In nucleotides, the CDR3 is TGCGCCACCCAGCGGCAGGGGACCACACAAGAGACCCAGTACTTC.

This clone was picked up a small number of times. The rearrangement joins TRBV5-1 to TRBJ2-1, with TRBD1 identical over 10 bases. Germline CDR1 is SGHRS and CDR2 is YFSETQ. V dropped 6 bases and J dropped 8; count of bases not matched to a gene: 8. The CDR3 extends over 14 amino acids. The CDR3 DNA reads TGCGCCAGCAAGGGGACAGGGGTATTCCATGAGCAGTTCTTC. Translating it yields CASKGTGVFHEQFF.

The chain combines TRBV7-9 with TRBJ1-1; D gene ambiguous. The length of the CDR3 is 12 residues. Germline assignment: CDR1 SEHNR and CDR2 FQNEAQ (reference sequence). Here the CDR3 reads CASGVRVGEAFF. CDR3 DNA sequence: TGTGCTAGCGGGGTAAGAGTTGGGGAAGCTTTCTTT.

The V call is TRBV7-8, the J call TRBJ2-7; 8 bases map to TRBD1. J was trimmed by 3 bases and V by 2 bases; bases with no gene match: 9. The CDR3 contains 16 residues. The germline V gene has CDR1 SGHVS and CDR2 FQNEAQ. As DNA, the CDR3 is TGTGCCAGCAGCTTACTCCCGGGACAGGCACACTACGAGCAGTACTTC. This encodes CASSLLPGQAHYEQYF.

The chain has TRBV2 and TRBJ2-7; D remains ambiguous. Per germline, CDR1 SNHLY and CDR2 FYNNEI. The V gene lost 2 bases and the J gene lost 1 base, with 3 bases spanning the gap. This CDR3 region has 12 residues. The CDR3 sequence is CASSEQSYEQYF. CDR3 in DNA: TGTGCCAGCAGTGAACAGTCCTACGAGCAGTACTTC.